The source of this T cell receptor beta chain is a study of blood T cells in healthy people across ages. Germline CDR1 DFQATT, CDR2 SNEGSKA (reference sequence). The CDR3 runs 15 residues. Germline trimming cut 5 bases from V and 4 bases from J; bases unmatched to any gene: 13. Study-wide points: A strong correlation between TCR beta diversity and naive T cell percentage was seen.

This clonotype turned up a few times. Its matching antigen is unknown. The second PCR ran about 7 to 12 cycles with a sample-barcoded 5' primer and J-beta primers. One entry per CDR3 protein, called by TCRdb with MiXCR from the 5' RACE reads. The sample shows about 1.4 million distinct CDR3 sequences, approximately 59% of them seen only once. No fewer than 5.5 micrograms of total RNA were isolated from every sample. The chain employs TRBV20-1 and TRBJ2-5; 7 bases agree with TRBD1. Material: blood. The clonotype comes from a man between 18 and 29 years old in good health. The DNA for the CDR3 is TGCAGTGCTGATGTTGGGACAGCCCCCGGAGAGACCCAGTACTTC. The encoded protein is CSADVGTAPGETQYF.